The 27 T cell receptor beta chains below all came from one sample that was sequenced in a study of blood T cell repertoires in COVID-19. Clones were sequenced by immunoSEQ multiplex PCR, and TCRdb holds only the in-frame ones, with some missing. This sample has about 49,000 clones, with roughly 89% found just once. Sequencing was carried out using peripheral blood. These receptors originate from a man aged 50 to 59 with acute or convalescent COVID-19.

In this sample, this clone turned up once. The chain couples TRBV2 to TRBJ2-3; the match to TRBD1 covers 8 bases. Unmatched junction bases numbered 7, after V lost 5 bases and J lost 6 bases. Germline lookup yields CDR1 SNHLY and CDR2 FYNNEI. The CDR3 consists of 14 residues. The DNA of the CDR3 is TGTGCCAGCAGTCCTGACAGGGGTCACGATACGCAGTATTTT. Encoded protein: CASSPDRGHDTQYF.

This chain connects TRBV18 to TRBJ2-4, with TRBD2 matching over 8 bases. Germline assignment: CDR1 KGHSH and CDR2 LQKENI. The CDR3 is 15 amino acids. The V gene end was trimmed by 6 bases and the J gene end by 6 bases; junction bases not matched to a gene: 10. CDR3 sequence reads: CASSQLAGRANIQYF. CDR3 coding DNA: TGTGCCAGCTCCCAGTTAGCGGGGAGGGCAAACATTCAGTACTTC.

This chain joins TRBV15 and TRBJ1-3; D unresolved. The CDR3 runs to 14 residues. The V end was cut by 1 base, the J end by 3 bases, with 7 bases between. The germline V gene encodes CDR1 LNHNV and CDR2 YYDKDF (reference sequence). DNA of the CDR3: TGTGCCACCAGCAGAGCCAGTGGTGGAAACACCATATATTTT. Translating it yields CATSRASGGNTIYF.

This clone was seen a few times. CDR3 loop: CASRKTGRTEQYF. In DNA form, the CDR3 reads TGTGCCAGCAGGAAGACAGGGAGGACCGAGCAGTACTTC. This chain uses TRBV27 with TRBJ2-7; D perhaps matches TRBD1 (7 bases). This CDR3 has 13 amino acids. Per the germline V gene, CDR1 is MNHEY and CDR2 is SMNVEV (reference sequence). The V and J ends lost 6 bases and 6 bases respectively, with 15 bases between them.

This sequence joins TRBV7-9 and TRBJ2-3, with 13 nucleotides matching TRBD2. The V gene's germline CDR1 is SEHNR and CDR2 FQNEAQ (reference sequence). J gave up 2 bases and V 2 bases, and 7 bases lay outside the gene matches. The CDR3 extends over 18 amino acids. Here the CDR3 reads CASSLITSGRAVTDTQYF. In DNA form, the CDR3 reads TGTGCCAGCAGCTTAATCACTAGCGGGAGGGCCGTCACAGATACGCAGTATTTT.

The J gene is TRBJ1-1, the V gene TRBV6-6; D not resolved. The CDR3 contains 12 residues. In germline, CDR1 is MNHNY, CDR2 SVGAGI (reference sequence). V lost 2 bases to trimming and J lost 8 bases, with 9 bases between them. CDR3 nucleotides: TGTGCCAGCAGTTACAGAGGGAGCGAAGCTTTCTTT. Protein product: CASSYRGSEAFF.

This clone was seen just once. The chain combines TRBV2 with TRBJ1-6; maybe TRBD1 (5 bases). Germline V lookup: CDR1 SNHLY, CDR2 FYNNEI. Trimming removed 6 bases at V and 7 bases at J, with 19 bases between. This CDR3 region has 16 residues. This CDR3 is CASRPRGLNSNSPLHF. CDR3 nucleotide sequence: TGTGCCAGCAGGCCCCGGGGACTGAATTCCAATTCACCCCTCCACTTT. Full variable domain (outside the CDR3, taken from reference TRBV2 and TRBJ1-6): EPEVTQTPSHQVTQMGQEVILRCVPISNHLYFYWYRQILGQKVEFLVSFYNNEISEKSEIFDDQFSVERPDGSNFTLKIRSTKLEDSAMYFCASRPRGLNSNSPLHFGNGTRLTVT.

This chain links TRBV3-1 (or the pseudogene TRBV3-2) with TRBJ1-3; 7 bases are a match to TRBD1. CDR1 and CDR2 (germline): LGHDT, YNNKEL (reference sequence). The CDR3 consists of 16 residues. V shed 5 bases and J 5 bases; nucleotides not matched to a gene: 12. The CDR3 nucleotides read TGTGCCAGCAGCTTCATATCCCCGACAGGGAGAAACACCATATATTTT. Translated: CASSFISPTGRNTIYF.

The chain is built from TRBV4-3 and TRBJ1-6; possible D gene TRBD1, 6 bases. Deletions cut 0 bases from V and 7 bases from J, with 13 bases between. CDR1 is LGHNA, CDR2 YSLEER, per germline. This CDR3 region has 16 residues. The CDR3 spells CASSQEPGAVNSPLHF. The DNA of the CDR3 is TGCGCCAGCAGCCAAGAGCCAGGGGCGGTCAATTCACCCCTCCACTTT.

The chain joins TRBV28 to TRBJ1-2, with TRBD1 identical over 9 bases. Germline CDR1 is MDHEN and CDR2 is SYDVKM. This CDR3 region has 16 residues. The junction had 5 bases not matched to a gene; V was cut back by 3 bases and J by 0 bases. The CDR3 loop reads CASSLGQGLTNYGYTF. The CDR3 bases are TGTGCCAGCAGTTTGGGACAGGGCCTCACTAACTATGGCTACACCTTC.

This clone appeared a few times. The chain employs TRBV11-3 and TRBJ2-1; 9 positions match TRBD2. V trimming: 8 bases; J trimming: 3 bases; junction bases outside the gene matches: 14. CDR1 is SGHNT and CDR2 is YENEEA in the germline V gene. The CDR3 is made up of 17 amino acids. The DNA of the CDR3 is TGTGCCAGCTCCGGCCTTAGCGGGAGAGGGCACTACAATGAGCAGTTCTTC. Translation gives CASSGLSGRGHYNEQFF.

The table lists this clone with a count of one. This rearrangement joins TRBV4-1 to TRBJ1-2; D possibly corresponds to TRBD1 (5 bases). CDR1 is MGHRA, CDR2 YSYEKL, per germline. The V end was cut by 1 base, the J end by 8 bases, with 20 bases between. The length of the CDR3 is 16 residues. CDR3 nucleotides: TGCGCCAGCAGCCAAGTTCTCGACAGCGTGTTTTTGGGCTACACCTTC. The encoded protein is CASSQVLDSVFLGYTF.

The CDR3 sequence is CASRTGFSGNTIYF. CDR3 bases: TGTGCCAGCAGGACAGGTTTCTCTGGAAACACCATATATTTT. The V gene is TRBV27, the J gene TRBJ1-3; D possibly corresponds to TRBD1 (6 bases). Germline CDR1 and CDR2: MNHEY and SMNVEV (reference sequence). Trimming left V 6 bases short and J 0 bases short, with 9 bases between. The CDR3 length is 14 residues.

This clone was seen a single time. The chain links TRBV6-6 to TRBJ2-7, with D maybe TRBD2 (6 bases). Trimming left V 2 bases short and J 6 bases short, with 8 bases between. Per germline, CDR1 MNHNY and CDR2 SVGAGI (reference sequence). The CDR3 is made up of 12 amino acids. CDR3 DNA sequence: TGTGCCAGCAGTTACGGGCGGGGCGAGCAGTACTTC. It codes for CASSYGRGEQYF.

This chain joins TRBV7-9 and TRBJ1-6; TRBD1 matches at 8 bases. With V trimmed by 5 bases and J by 7 bases, 4 bases remained unmatched. Germline lookup yields CDR1 SEHNR and CDR2 FQNEAQ (reference sequence). The CDR3 is made up of 14 amino acids. CDR3 region: CASSVGQVNSPLHF. For the CDR3, the DNA is TGTGCCAGCAGCGTGGGACAGGTGAATTCACCCCTCCACTTT. Variable domain in full (rest from reference TRBV7-9 and TRBJ1-6): DTGVSQNPRHKITKRGQNVTFRCDPISEHNRLYWYRQTLGQGPEFLTYFQNEAQLEKSRLLSDRFSAERPKGSFSTLEIQRTEQGDSAMYLCASSVGQVNSPLHFGNGTRLTVT.

The chain recombines TRBV6-5 with TRBJ1-2; TRBD1 agrees at 9 bases. From germline, CDR1 is MNHEY and CDR2 SVGAGI. The CDR3 spans 14 residues. V dropped 2 bases and J dropped 4; count of bases not matched to a gene: 2. This chain's CDR3 is CASSYQDRGYGYTF. The CDR3 DNA follows: TGTGCCAGCAGTTACCAGGACAGGGGCTATGGCTACACCTTC.

This clone has only one observation. The rearrangement uses TRBV18 and TRBJ1-5; TRBD1 is a possible D gene (6 bases). V dropped 3 bases and J dropped 6 bases, with 21 bases sitting between them. The CDR3 contains 17 residues. Germline V gives CDR1 KGHSH, CDR2 LQKENI. The DNA for the CDR3 is TGTGCCAGCTCACCGGGGTATTCCGGGACAACGGGTCAGCCCCAGCATTTT. Translation: CASSPGYSGTTGQPQHF.

V usage is TRBV7-6 and J usage is TRBJ2-7; 8 bases are a match to TRBD2. The trim removed 1 base at V and 1 base at J, leaving 3 bases unmatched. Germline lookup yields CDR1 SGHVS and CDR2 FNYEAQ. The CDR3 has 15 residues. The chain's CDR3 is CASSLGAGESYEQYF. The DNA of the CDR3 is TGTGCCAGCAGCTTAGGAGCGGGGGAGTCCTACGAGCAGTACTTC. Full variable domain (rest looked up from reference TRBV7-6 and TRBJ2-7): GAGVSQSPRYKVTKRGQDVALRCDPISGHVSLYWYRQALGQGPEFLTYFNYEAQQDKSGLPNDRFSAERPEGSISTLTIQRTEQRDSAMYRCASSLGAGESYEQYFGPGTRLTVT.

The chain recombines TRBV11-3 with TRBJ2-1; 8 bases are shared with TRBD1. The CDR3 has 13 amino acids. Germline CDR1 is SGHNT and CDR2 is YENEEA. V gave up 4 bases and J gave up 10 bases; unmatched junction bases: 6. CDR3 DNA: TGTGCCAGCAGCTCCCAGGGGGCGGACGAGCAGTTCTTC. Protein: CASSSQGADEQFF.

The rearrangement uses TRBV7-9 and TRBJ1-2; 7 bases agree with TRBD1. This CDR3 is 13 amino acids long. Germline CDR1 SEHNR, CDR2 FQNEAQ (reference sequence). After removal of 1 base from V and 8 bases from J, the junction contained 4 bases not matched to a gene. CDR3 sequence reads: CASSLGDSWGYTF. In DNA, the CDR3 is TGTGCCAGCAGCTTAGGGGACAGTTGGGGCTACACCTTC.

This chain uses TRBV4-2 with TRBJ2-5; D might be TRBD2 (5 bases). The CDR3 sequence is 15 residues long. Germline values: CDR1 LGHNA, CDR2 YNFKEQ. Trimming pared 0 bases from V and 7 bases from J, leaving 15 bases between. CDR3 loop: CASSQDTAGTGTQYF. CDR3 DNA sequence: TGTGCCAGCAGCCAAGATACGGCGGGTACGGGGACCCAGTACTTC.

This chain links TRBV28 with TRBJ1-2; D is unresolved. Per the germline V gene, CDR1 is MDHEN and CDR2 is SYDVKM. V was trimmed by 10 bases and J by 3 bases, leaving 15 bases between them. The CDR3 has 13 residues. CDR3 loop: CATHQSGYYGYTF. CDR3 nucleotides: TGTGCCACCCATCAGTCGGGATACTATGGCTACACCTTC.

J is TRBJ2-1 and V is TRBV18; a weak D match, TRBD2 (6 bases). CDR3 length equals 16 residues. In germline, CDR1 is KGHSH, CDR2 LQKENI. V dropped 3 bases and J dropped 0 bases, with 12 bases sitting between them. The CDR3 nucleotides read TGTGCCAGCTCACCGGGAGGCGCCAGCTCCTACAATGAGCAGTTCTTC. This sequence encodes CASSPGGASSYNEQFF.

The chain combines TRBV5-1 with TRBJ1-5; TRBD1 is a possible D gene (5 bases). V lost 0 bases and J lost 6, with 13 bases in between. The CDR3 has 15 residues. The V gene's germline CDR1 is SGHRS and CDR2 YFSETQ. In DNA, the CDR3 is TGCGCCAGCAGCTTGGGGCAGGGAGGCGTTCAGCCCCAGCATTTT. This translates into CASSLGQGGVQPQHF.

The rearrangement uses TRBV28 and TRBJ2-7; D unresolved. The length of the CDR3 is 10 residues. Germline CDR1 MDHEN, CDR2 SYDVKM. V dropped 8 bases and J dropped 6 bases, with 8 bases sitting between them. The CDR3 bases are TGTGCCAGCGGGTGGGCCGAGCAGTACTTC. It yields the protein CASGWAEQYF.

CDR3 protein: CATSPGEEQYF. As DNA, the CDR3 is TGTGCCACCAGCCCCGGGGAGGAGCAGTACTTC. V is TRBV24-1 and J is TRBJ2-7, with D possibly being TRBD2 (5 bases). Trimming pared 7 bases from V and 7 bases from J, leaving 10 bases between. Germline CDR1 reads KGHDR; CDR2 reads SFDVKD. The CDR3 contains 11 residues.

This clone was observed once. V usage is TRBV10-3 and J usage is TRBJ2-7; D might be TRBD1 (6 bases). V lost 6 bases to trimming and J lost 5 bases, with 20 bases between them. Germline assignment: CDR1 ENHRY and CDR2 SYGVKD. The CDR3 covers 15 residues. CDR3 in DNA: TGTGCCATCAGGGACGCTTCCAGGGGACCTCACGAGCAGTACTTC. Translation gives CAIRDASRGPHEQYF.